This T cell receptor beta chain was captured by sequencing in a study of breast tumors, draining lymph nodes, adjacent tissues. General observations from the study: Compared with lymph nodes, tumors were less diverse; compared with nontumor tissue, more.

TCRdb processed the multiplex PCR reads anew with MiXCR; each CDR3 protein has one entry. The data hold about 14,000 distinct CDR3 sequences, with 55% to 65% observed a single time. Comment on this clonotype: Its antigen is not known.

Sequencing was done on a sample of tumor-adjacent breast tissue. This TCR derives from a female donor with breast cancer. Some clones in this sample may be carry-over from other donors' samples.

The CDR3 loop is CASSLFGGAFEGDTQYF. CDR3 DNA: TGTGCCAGCAGCTTATTCGGGGGAGCGTTCGAGGGTGATACGCAGTATTTT. This chain connects TRBV7-2 to TRBJ2-3; D is perhaps TRBD2 (6 bases). Germline lookup yields CDR1 SGHTA and CDR2 FQGNSA. The length of the CDR3 is 17 residues. V shed 2 bases and J shed 6 bases, with 21 bases lying between them.